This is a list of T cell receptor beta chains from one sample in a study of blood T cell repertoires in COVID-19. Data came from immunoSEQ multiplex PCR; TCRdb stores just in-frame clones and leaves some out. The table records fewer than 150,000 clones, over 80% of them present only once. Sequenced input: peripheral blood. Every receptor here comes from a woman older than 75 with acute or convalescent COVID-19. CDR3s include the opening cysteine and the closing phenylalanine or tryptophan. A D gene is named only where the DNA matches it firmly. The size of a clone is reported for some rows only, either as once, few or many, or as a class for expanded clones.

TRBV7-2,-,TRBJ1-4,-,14,TGTGCCAGCAGCTTAGGGCTAGCTAATGAAAAACTGTTTTTT,CASSLGLANEKLFF
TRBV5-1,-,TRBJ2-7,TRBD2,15,TGCGCCAGCAGCGAACTAGCGGGGGGGTCCTACGAGCAGTACTTC,CASSELAGGSYEQYF
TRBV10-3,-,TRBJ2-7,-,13,TGTGCCATCAGGCTCGGGGGCTCCTACGAGCAGTACTTC,CAIRLGGSYEQYF
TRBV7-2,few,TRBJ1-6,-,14,TGTGCCAGCAGCTTCAGCTCCTATAATTCACCCCTCCACTTT,CASSFSSYNSPLHF
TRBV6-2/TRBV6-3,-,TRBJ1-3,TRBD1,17,TGTGCCAGCAGTACCTACAGGGGTCCCATCTCTGGAAACACCATATATTTT,CASSTYRGPISGNTIYF
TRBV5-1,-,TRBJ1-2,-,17,TGCGCCAGCAGCTTGATCGGGGAGCGCCTTCCTCCCTATGGCTACACCTTC,CASSLIGERLPPYGYTF
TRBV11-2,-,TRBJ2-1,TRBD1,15,TGTGCCAGCAGCCGATCCGGGACAGGGGGCAATGAGCAGTTCTTC,CASSRSGTGGNEQFF
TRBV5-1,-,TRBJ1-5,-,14,TGCGCCAGCAGCTTGGATCAGGGTGGGCAGCCCCAGCATTTT,CASSLDQGGQPQHF
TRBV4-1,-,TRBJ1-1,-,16,TGCGCCAGCAGCCCTCTAGGGGTCGTCATGAACACTGAAGCTTTCTTT,CASSPLGVVMNTEAFF
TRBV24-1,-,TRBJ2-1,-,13,TGTGCCACCAGTGACCCGACCGGGAGTGAGCAGTTCTTC,CATSDPTGSEQFF
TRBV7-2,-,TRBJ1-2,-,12,TGTGCCAGCAGCTTAGTAGGGGTGGGCTACACCTTC,CASSLVGVGYTF
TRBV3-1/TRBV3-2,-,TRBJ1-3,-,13,TGTGCCAGCAGCCAATTTATAGGGGACACCATATATTTT,CASSQFIGDTIYF
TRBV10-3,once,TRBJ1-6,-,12,TGTGCCATCAGTGAGTCGACATCACCCCTCCACTTT,CAISESTSPLHF
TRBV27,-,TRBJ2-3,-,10,TGTGCCAGCAGCAACCCGGGGCAGTATTTT,CASSNPGQYF
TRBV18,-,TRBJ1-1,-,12,TGTGCCAGCTCACGAGGGAACACTGAAGCTTTCTTT,CASSRGNTEAFF
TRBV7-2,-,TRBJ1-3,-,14,TGTGCCAGCAGCCCCGGGACTTCTGGAAACACCATATATTTT,CASSPGTSGNTIYF
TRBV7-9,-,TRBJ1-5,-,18,TGTGCCAGCAGCTCGAGCCTGATACCAGGGTGGGGGGATCAGCCCCAGCATTTT,CASSSSLIPGWGDQPQHF
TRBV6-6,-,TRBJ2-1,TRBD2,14,TGTGCCAGCAGTCAACTAGCGGGGGCCCGGGAGCAGTTCTTC,CASSQLAGAREQFF
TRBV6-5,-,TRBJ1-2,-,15,TGTGCCAGCAGTTACAGCCGCGGCAGTAACTATGGCTACACCTTC,CASSYSRGSNYGYTF
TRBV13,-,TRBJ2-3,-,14,TGTGCCAGCAGCTTAGGTCCCTATGGGCGCGTCCTGTATTTT,CASSLGPYGRVLYF
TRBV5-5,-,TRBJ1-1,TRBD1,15,TGTGCCAGCAGCGGAAACACAGGGGTAGGCACTGAAGCTTTCTTT,CASSGNTGVGTEAFF
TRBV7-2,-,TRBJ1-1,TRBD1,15,TGTGCCAGCAGCACACAGGGGGCGAGGGGCACTGAAGCTTTCTTT,CASSTQGARGTEAFF
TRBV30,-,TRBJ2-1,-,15,TGTGCCTGGAGTGTACTTAGGACAGTTCCCAATGAGCAGTTCTTC,CAWSVLRTVPNEQFF
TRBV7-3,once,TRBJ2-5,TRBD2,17,TGTGCCAGCAGCCTAGGCGGTTGGCGGGGGGCCCAAGAGACCCAGTACTTC,CASSLGGWRGAQETQYF
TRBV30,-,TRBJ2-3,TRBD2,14,TGTGCCTGGTCGGCTAGCGGGGGCACAGATACGCAGTATTTT,CAWSASGGTDTQYF
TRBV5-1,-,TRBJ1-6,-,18,TGCGCCAGCAGCAAAGCGGACAGCTCCGCGGGCAATAATTCACCCCTCCACTTT,CASSKADSSAGNNSPLHF
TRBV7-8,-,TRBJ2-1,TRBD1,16,TGTGCCAGCAGCGCTCCTACAGGGGGGTCATACAATGAGCAGTTCTTC,CASSAPTGGSYNEQFF
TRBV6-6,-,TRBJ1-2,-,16,TGTGCCAGCAGTTACTCGGGCAGACGAGTTAACTATGGCTACACCTTC,CASSYSGRRVNYGYTF
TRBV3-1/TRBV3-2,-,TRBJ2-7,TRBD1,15,TGTGCCAGCAGCCACCGGGACAGGAGCTCCTACGAGCAGTACTTC,CASSHRDRSSYEQYF
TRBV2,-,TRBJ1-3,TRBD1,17,TGTGCCAGCAAGAACAGGGGCTCCTTTACATCTGGAAACACCATATATTTT,CASKNRGSFTSGNTIYF
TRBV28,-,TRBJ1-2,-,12,TGTGCCAGCAGCACAGTCTTCTATGGCTACACCTTC,CASSTVFYGYTF
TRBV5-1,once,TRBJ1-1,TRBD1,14,TGCGCCAGCAGCTTTATGACAGGGGCCACTGAAGCTTTCTTT,CASSFMTGATEAFF
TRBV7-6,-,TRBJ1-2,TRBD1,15,TGTGCCAGCAGCTTAAGGACAGGCTTGTCTGATGGCTACACCTTC,CASSLRTGLSDGYTF
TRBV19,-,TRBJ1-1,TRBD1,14,TGTGCCAGTAGGAAACAGGGGCTTCGGACTGAAGCTTTCTTT,CASRKQGLRTEAFF
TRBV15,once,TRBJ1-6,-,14,TGTGCCACCAGCGGAGGCCTCGGGGGGGGCCACCTCCACTTT,CATSGGLGGGHLHF
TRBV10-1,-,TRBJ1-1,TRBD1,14,TGCGCCAGCAGTGAGTCCTCGGGACAGGGGAAAGCTTTCTTT,CASSESSGQGKAFF